This entry lists 7 T cell receptor beta chains sequenced from one sample in a study of blood T cell repertoires in COVID-19. Produced via immunoSEQ multiplex PCR; TCRdb's table is partial and in-frame only. The data contain about 86,000 clones, roughly four fifths of them singletons. The sequencing input was peripheral blood. These receptors all stem from an elderly woman with acute or convalescent COVID-19.

The chain recombines TRBV5-4 with TRBJ1-1; 9 nucleotides agree with TRBD1. The V gene end was trimmed by 2 bases and the J gene end by 5 bases; junction bases not matched to a gene: 4. The CDR3 extends over 14 amino acids. The V gene's germline CDR1 is SGHNT and CDR2 YYREEE (reference sequence). As DNA, the CDR3 is TGTGCCAGCAGCTTACAGGGGGCTCAAACTGAAGCTTTCTTT. Protein product: CASSLQGAQTEAFF.

This chain uses TRBV19 with TRBJ2-5; 12 bases are a match to TRBD2. V was clipped by 1 base and J by 2 bases; unmatched bases: 2. Germline values: CDR1 LNHDA, CDR2 SQIVND (reference sequence). The CDR3 length is 16 residues. CDR3 coding DNA: TGTGCCAGTAGTATAGGAGGACTAGCGGGGCAAGAGACCCAGTACTTC. Amino acid sequence: CASSIGGLAGQETQYF.

The V and J genes are TRBV6-5 and TRBJ2-7; perhaps TRBD2 as D (5 bases). The CDR3 consists of 14 residues. V gave up 9 bases and J gave up 3 bases, with 18 bases separating them. In germline, CDR1 is MNHEY, CDR2 SVGAGI. The CDR3 DNA reads as TGTGCCAGTTTACCATCGGGATCCGGCTACGAGCAGTACTTC. It yields the protein CASLPSGSGYEQYF.

This clone was seen only a few times. This rearrangement joins TRBV10-2 to TRBJ1-2; D is perhaps TRBD1 (5 bases). This CDR3 spans 14 amino acids. Trimming removed 0 bases from V and 8 bases from J, with 13 bases in between. Germline CDR1 is WSHSY and CDR2 is SAAADI. In nucleotides, the CDR3 is TGCGCCAGCAGTGAGTCTCAGGGTAACGGAGGCTACACCTTC. Its translation is CASSESQGNGGYTF.

The chain combines TRBV2 with TRBJ2-1, with 8 bases identical to TRBD1. The CDR3 has 15 residues. The germline CDR1 and CDR2 sequences are SNHLY and FYNNEI. The V gene end was trimmed by 5 bases and the J gene end by 8 bases; junction bases not matched to a gene: 11. The chain's CDR3 is CASSLTGGSFDEQFF. The CDR3 DNA sequence: TGTGCCAGCAGTTTAACAGGGGGTTCATTCGATGAGCAGTTCTTC.

This clone came up once. J is TRBJ1-5 and V is TRBV19; D ambiguous. This CDR3 is built from 11 residues. Trimming shortened V by 8 bases and J by 4 bases, and 6 bases separated the two germline ends. Germline CDR1 reads LNHDA; CDR2 reads SQIVND (reference sequence). The CDR3 region is CASGENQPQHF. CDR3 DNA: TGTGCCAGTGGAGAAAATCAGCCCCAGCATTTT.

The V call is TRBV14, the J call TRBJ1-6; D is uncertain. Germline V gene lookup returns CDR1 SGHDN and CDR2 FVKESK. The CDR3 is made up of 12 amino acids. The V gene lost 4 bases and the J gene lost 14 bases, with 12 bases spanning the gap. The CDR3 DNA sequence: TGTGCCAGCAGCCCCCCGTCTGGCACCCTCCACTTT. Translated, it gives CASSPPSGTLHF.